The TCR beta chain under discussion was sequenced for a study of cytomegalovirus exposure and HLA in healthy donors. Study-level points and caveats: Cytomegalovirus status was reportedly diagnosed by the classifier with high sensitivity and specificity.

This clone was recorded once. No antigen is known for it. The method was immunoSEQ multiplex PCR; TCRdb's version includes in-frame clones alone and lacks a portion of them. The sample lists a few hundred thousand clones, 86% occurring once. V lost 1 base and J 6 bases, leaving 7 bases between the germline ends. CDR1 SGHAT and CDR2 FQNNGV come from the germline V gene. The CDR3 runs 13 residues. The receptor was isolated from a woman between 18 and 29 years old in good health and CMV-seronegative. The J gene is TRBJ2-1, the V gene TRBV11-2; D ambiguous. Input material: PBMCs. CDR3 DNA: TGTGCCAGCAGCTTAGCCCTGGCCAATGAGCAGTTCTTC. This sequence encodes CASSLALANEQFF.